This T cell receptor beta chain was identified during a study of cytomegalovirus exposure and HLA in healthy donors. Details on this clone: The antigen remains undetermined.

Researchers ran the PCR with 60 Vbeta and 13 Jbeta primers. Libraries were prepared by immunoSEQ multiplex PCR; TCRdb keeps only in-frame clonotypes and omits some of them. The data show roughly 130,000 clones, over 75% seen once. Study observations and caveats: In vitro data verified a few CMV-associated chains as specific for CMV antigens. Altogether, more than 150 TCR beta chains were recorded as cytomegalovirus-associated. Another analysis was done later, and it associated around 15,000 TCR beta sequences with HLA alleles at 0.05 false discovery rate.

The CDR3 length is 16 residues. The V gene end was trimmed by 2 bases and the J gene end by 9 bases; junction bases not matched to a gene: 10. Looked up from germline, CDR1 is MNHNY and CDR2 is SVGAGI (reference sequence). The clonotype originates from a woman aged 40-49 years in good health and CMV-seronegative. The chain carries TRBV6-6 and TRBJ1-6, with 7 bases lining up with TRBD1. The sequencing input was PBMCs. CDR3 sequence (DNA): TGTGCCAGCAGTTACGCCGAGGGGGCTCAGATTTCACCCCTCCACTTT. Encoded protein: CASSYAEGAQISPLHF.